The clone carrying this T cell receptor beta chain was seen just once. Its antigen is still unknown. The data originate from a study of CD8+CD57+ T cells in acquired aplastic anemia. Study-wide findings and caveats: Around 27 was the count of CD8+ CDR3 sequences that patients shared with controls.

TCR beta VDJ combinations and CDR3 sequences were profiled from genomic DNA. In TCRdb, the reads were re-called with MiXCR into one record per CDR3 protein. The table lists 250,000 to 300,000 distinct CDR3 sequences, around three fifths of them singletons. Germline V CDR1 and CDR2: DFQATT, SNEGSKA (reference sequence). The V and J ends lost 7 bases and 5 bases respectively, with 17 bases between them. The CDR3 contains 13 residues. V is TRBV20-1 and J is TRBJ2-5; D not resolved. This clonotype was sampled from a human donor with severe aplastic anemia or a healthy control (not recorded which). Sequencing was performed on sorted CD4+, CD8+, or CD8+CD57+ T cells (not recorded which) from PBMCs. CDR3 DNA: TGCAGTGTCAGTAGTAACCTAGGGGAGACCCAGTACTTC. It yields the protein CSVSSNLGETQYF.